This TCR beta chain emerged from a study of shared clonotypes between healthy human individuals (dated by TCRdb to 2019 to 2021). As for the study more broadly: The cohort comprised a couple of women and three men aged 18 to 49 years. Libraries were prepared and TCR repertoires were sequenced by different laboratories using diverse techniques, in order to increase sequencing depth and limit assay-specific biases. Leukapheresis yielded between about 0.85 and 10 billion PBMCs per donor. To estimate repertoire size and how much clonotype sharing occurs between individuals, the study deeply sequenced the blood TCR repertoires of roughly 5 healthy adults. For each donor, CD4 naive and CD4 memory were each given three plates, CD8 naive was given two plates, and CD8 memory was given one plate. General conclusions and limits of the study: The small number of donors limited the genetic and exposure-history diversity represented. Compared with non-shared clonotypes, clonotypes shared by all four sorted-subset donors had higher generation probabilities. When several donors were compared, the shared fraction of clonotypes was roughly 5% for naive CD4, roughly 3.4% for naive CD8, roughly 2.5% for memory CD4, and 0.35% to 0.4% for memory CD8. Pairwise subsampling indicated that sequencing depth was expected to affect the degree of clonotype sharing among donors. Naive subsets generally had larger estimated clonotype richness than memory subsets did. Sampling was restricted to blood, and TCR repertoires in tissues likely differ from the TCR repertoires found in blood. Incomplete sequencing was indicated by rarefaction of sorted-subset datasets, despite the large sequencing depth.

From the germline V gene, CDR1 is SQVTM and CDR2 is ANQGSEA. The V end loses 3 bases and the J end loses 3 bases, and a stretch of 12 bases separates them. Its CDR3 holds 13 amino acids, cysteine through phenylalanine. Only the CDR3 region is kept as DNA, spanning 39 bases read in frame from base 1. Using the deep immunoSEQ assay, multiplex PCR amplified TCR CDR3 regions from genomic DNA. Extracted genomic DNA from each cell subset was distributed evenly across all wells of several immunoSEQ 96-well plates, and each plate was treated as a replicate. For sorted subsets, 150 to 250 ng genomic DNA, equal to about 30,000 T cell genomes, was loaded into each replicate PCR. Purified libraries were quantified with a Qubit 3.0 fluorometer, sized on a Bioanalyzer 2100, and re-quantified with the KAPA Library Quantification kit. A separate single-read 150-cycle Illumina NextSeq 550 flow cell was used to sequence each immunoSEQ 96-well plate. The original methods were these. Because the immunoSEQ output included only junctional sequences and no quality scores, the filtering could not be the same as the filtering used for full-length reads. To assign V/J genes and CDR3, sequences were annotated against IMGT germline references using PyIR, a Python wrapper for IgBLAST v1.9. Reads were filtered out if the reads had weak V/J assignments (E-value above 1e-6), no CDR3, stop codons, out-of-frame junctions, or ambiguous translated residues. V3J clonotypes were defined as sequences sharing the same inferred V gene, J gene, and CDR3 amino acid sequence. Percentage overlap between repertoires was computed as shared unique clonotypes divided by the size of the smaller repertoire. Three approaches were used to assess repertoire richness: RTK rarefaction, the Chao1 estimator, and Recon v2.1 estimates of unobserved clonotypes. Generation probabilities for all TCRbeta clonotypes obtained by the gDNA method from a handful of donors were computed using OLGA. TCRdb stores this immuneACCESS table with in-frame sequences only. Part of the clones is absent; in the studies checked, under half of the shortfall reflects unresolved V genes, and no reason is known for the rest. V, J and clone size reflect that table, while D and trimming were determined from the DNA. This sample holds over a million clones; just under 99% were observed only once. Jointly, the top ten make up 0.36% of the sample.

In regard to this clone: No antigen is known for it. Base qualities are not provided; no much larger clone lies one nucleotide away.

The donors were healthy, HIV-negative adults with no recently reported acute infections or vaccinations. Every donor was a Caucasian adult living in Nashville, Tennessee, USA. CD4+ T cells were enriched by magnetic negative selection; naive cells were then positively selected on CD45RA, and the negative fraction formed the memory subset. Blood was collected by leukapheresis, and PBMCs were isolated by Ficoll-Histopaque density gradient centrifugation and then cryopreserved in liquid nitrogen vapor phase. Analytical flow cytometry was used to check the purity and quantity of each magnetically sorted T cell population. From each sorted fraction, genomic DNA was isolated and quantified by UV absorbance on a Nanodrop 2000c.

Rearrangement joined TRBV29-1 to TRBJ2-7, with TRBD2 as a weak D call on 6 bases. Sequencing was carried out using naive CD4+ T cells sorted from blood. The cell subset or site tag for this specimen amounts to: CD45RA+ positively selected. This TCR was recovered from a man younger than 40 in good health. The CDR3 reads as follows: CSVDSGTRYEQYF. The DNA reads as follows: TGCAGCGTTGATAGCGGCACCCGCTACGAGCAGTACTTC.